This TCR beta chain emerged from a study of cytomegalovirus exposure and HLA in healthy donors. Whole-study results and caveats: Three CMV-associated chains proved CMV antigen-specific in vitro.

Germline CDR1 reads KGHSH; CDR2 reads LQKENI. J gave up 2 bases and V 3 bases, and 1 base lay outside the gene matches. There are 14 residues in the CDR3. Details on this clone: Its antigen is unidentified.

The PCR employed 60 Vbeta primers together with 13 Jbeta primers. The method was immunoSEQ multiplex PCR; TCRdb's version includes in-frame clones alone and lacks a portion of them. The data hold 150,000 to 200,000 clones, with roughly 80% observed a single time. Source material: PBMCs. The receptor was isolated from a female donor in good health and CMV-seronegative. The chain is built from TRBV18 and TRBJ1-5, with 7 bases that match TRBD1. The CDR3, as DNA: TGTGCCAGCTCACCCGGGACAGGCAATCAGCCCCAGCATTTT. Translating it yields CASSPGTGNQPQHF.